This T cell receptor beta chain was documented in a study of shared clonotypes between healthy human individuals. A CD45RA-negative memory subset and a CD45RA+ naive subset were separated from the CD4+ cells. Libraries were prepared by immunoSEQ multiplex PCR; TCRdb keeps only in-frame clonotypes and omits some of them. The sample yields around 2.3 million clones, roughly 95% seen once. Study-wide results and limits: Naive CD4 clonotypes overlapped across a handful of donors at roughly 5%. The study found lower generation probabilities in non-shared clonotypes than in those shared by all four donors.

Of note for this clone: No antigen is known for it.

The sequencing input was naive CD4+ T cells sorted from blood. Documented subset: CD45RA+ positively selected. This clonotype was sampled from a man between 18 and 29 years old in good health.

The CDR3 bases are TGTGCCAGCAGTTCTACAGGGGGCAGAGAGACCCAGTACTTC. It encodes CASSSTGGRETQYF. V and J are TRBV27 and TRBJ2-5; TRBD1 matches at 9 bases. This CDR3 spans 14 amino acids. The V gene's germline CDR1 is MNHEY and CDR2 SMNVEV (reference sequence). J lost 4 bases, V lost 4 bases, and 4 bases had no gene match.